This is a list of T cell receptor beta chains from one sample in a study of OX40 agonist ivuxolimab in advanced cancers. The assay was immunoSEQ multiplex PCR, and TCRdb's table has in-frame clones only and misses some. The repertoire holds around 75,000 clones, 89% seen once, with 2.5% in the top ten. The sequenced sample was CD4+ or CD8+ T cells sorted from blood, obtained in a trial of the OX40 agonist ivuxolimab. The receptors originated from an adult with an advanced solid tumor such as melanoma, head and neck, liver or kidney cancer. The CDR3 runs from the conserved cysteine through the conserved F or W.

v_call,cdr3_aa
TRBV5-6,CASSLRTGTTIYF
TRBV5-1,CASSLRASGGMNTEAFF
TRBV5-1,CASRGTGGRNTEAFF
TRBV10-3,CAISGRDEQYF
TRBV11-3,CASSLTVAGKSSYNEQFF
TRBV9,CASSPRTSGGSDTQYF
TRBV6-1,CASSERAGVNTGELFF
TRBV6-5,CASSYAHGTPRGAQYF
TRBV27,CASSLKGQGNNSPLHF
TRBV2,CASSENRWNTEAFF
TRBV6-1,CASSARLGPGGYIQYF
TRBV5-1,CASSLAKVTGDTYEQYF
TRBV10-3,CAISGSTDSYEQYF
TRBV15,CATSRDVLAGVLEQFF
TRBV25-1,CASSGGKATNEKLFF
TRBV18,CASSPPTGANYNEQFF
TRBV7-9,CASSLGGAFSNGYTF
TRBV20-1,CSAEENGYTF
TRBV10-1,CASGGGSQETQYF
TRBV19,CASSPLQGVGNQPQHF
TRBV2,CASTRTRASGFETQYF
TRBV9,CASSVGGLASSEQYF
TRBV30,CAWSVSTYEQYF
TRBV7-6,CASSKDTSYEQYF
TRBV5-1,CASSLDAGELFF
TRBV30,CAWSHTLAAQPQHF
TRBV5-8,CASSSGGGYGYTF
TRBV5-1,CASSPLQGAGGLGDTQYF
TRBV29-1,CSAGGQFGEQYF
TRBV5-4,CASSLETSAFYEQYF
TRBV6-6,CASSYPTRVVYEQYF
TRBV7-8,CASSLERMSNYGYTF
TRBV29-1,CSVARGGRGKNIQYF
TRBV19,CASTSTWGDGYTF
TRBV19,CASSPGQGRLETQYF
TRBV5-1,CASSSLAGGNYEQYF